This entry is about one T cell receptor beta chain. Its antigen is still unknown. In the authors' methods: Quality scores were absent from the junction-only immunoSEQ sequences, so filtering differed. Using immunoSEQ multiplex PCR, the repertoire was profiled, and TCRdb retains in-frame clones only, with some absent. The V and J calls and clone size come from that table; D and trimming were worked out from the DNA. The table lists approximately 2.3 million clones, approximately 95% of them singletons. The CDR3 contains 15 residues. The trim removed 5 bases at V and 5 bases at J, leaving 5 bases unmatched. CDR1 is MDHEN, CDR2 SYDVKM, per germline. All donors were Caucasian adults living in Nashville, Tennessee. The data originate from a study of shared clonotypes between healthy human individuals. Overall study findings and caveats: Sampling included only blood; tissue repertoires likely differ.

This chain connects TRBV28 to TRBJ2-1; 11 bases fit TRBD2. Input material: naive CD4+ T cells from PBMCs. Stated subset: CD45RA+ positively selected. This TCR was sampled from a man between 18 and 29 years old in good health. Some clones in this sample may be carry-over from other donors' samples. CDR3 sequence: CASSPGTSGNNEQFF. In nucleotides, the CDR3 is TGTGCCAGCAGTCCCGGGACTAGCGGCAACAATGAGCAGTTCTTC.